Below, 25 T cell receptor beta chains from the same sample are listed, as sequenced in a study of T cells after yellow fever vaccination. Via MiXCR, TCRdb re-called the 5' RACE reads, giving one row per CDR3 protein. The table lists 300,000 or so distinct CDR3 sequences, approximately 4% of them singletons. The specimen was PBMCs, collected 5 days after the yellow fever booster vaccination. The receptor set was obtained from a man between 18 and 29 years old who received the YFV17D yellow fever vaccine.

The V and J genes are TRBV7-8 and TRBJ2-1; 11 bases map to TRBD2. The V segment lost 8 bases and the J segment 7 bases; nucleotides outside the gene matches: 10. Per the germline V gene, CDR1 is SGHVS and CDR2 is FQNEAQ. This CDR3 spans 15 amino acids. Written as DNA, the CDR3 is TGTGCCAGCTGCTGGGTAGCGGGGGGGATTAATGAGCAGTTCTTC. Protein product: CASCWVAGGINEQFF.

Only a few counts were recorded for this clonotype. The chain is built from TRBV5-4 and TRBJ2-4; 8 nucleotides match TRBD1. Germline CDR1 is SGHNT and CDR2 is YYREEE (reference sequence). CDR3 size: 15 residues. The ends lost 4 bases at V and 1 base at J; junction bases unmatched: 4. The CDR3 nucleotides read TGTGCCAGCAGCGACAGGGGTAGGGCCAAAAACATTCAGTACTTC. This sequence encodes CASSDRGRAKNIQYF.

This clonotype turned up a few times. This chain connects TRBV6-5 to TRBJ1-1; D remains unclear. Looked up from germline, CDR1 is MNHEY and CDR2 is SVGAGI. The V end was cut by 5 bases, the J end by 2 bases, with 9 bases between. This CDR3 has 13 residues. The CDR3 DNA reads as TGTGCCAGCAGTATTCCGGGAAACACTGAAGCTTTCTTT. This gives the protein CASSIPGNTEAFF.

This clonotype came up many times. This chain uses TRBV4-1 with TRBJ2-7; possible D gene TRBD1, 5 bases. The V end was cut by 0 bases, the J end by 3 bases, with 9 bases between. Germline lookup yields CDR1 MGHRA and CDR2 YSYEKL. CDR3 length: 14 amino acids. Here the CDR3 reads CASSQDRVFYEQYF. DNA for the CDR3: TGCGCCAGCAGCCAAGACAGGGTATTCTACGAGCAGTACTTC.

This clonotype has a count of ten or more. J is TRBJ1-5 and V is TRBV15, with a possible D match to TRBD1 (6 bases). CDR1 is LNHNV and CDR2 is YYDKDF in the germline V gene (reference sequence). Deletions cut 3 bases from V and 6 bases from J, with 15 bases between. The CDR3 is 15 residues long. The CDR3 is CATSSRRGATQPQHF. CDR3 DNA: TGTGCCACCAGCAGCCGCCGGGGGGCGACTCAGCCCCAGCATTTT.

This clonotype was recorded many times. The CDR3 DNA reads TGCGCCAGCAGTGACCGAACCGGGACAGGGGTGGTCCGGACCTACGAGCAGTACGTC. Protein: CASSDRTGTGVVRTYEQYV. The chain carries TRBV5-1 and TRBJ2-7; 10 positions agree with TRBD1. V gave up 5 bases and J gave up 2 bases; unmatched junction bases: 19. Germline CDR1 reads SGHRS; CDR2 reads YFSETQ. This CDR3 is 19 amino acids long.

In this sample, this clonotype turned up many times. J is TRBJ2-3 and V is TRBV24-1; tentatively, D is TRBD2 (6 bases). This CDR3 comprises 13 residues. The V end lost 5 bases, the J end lost 3 bases, and 8 bases lay between the germline ends. Germline V gene data show CDR1 as KGHDR and CDR2 as SFDVKD. CDR3 in DNA: TGTGCCACCAGTGGAGGAGGGACAGATACGCAGTATTTT. Translated: CATSGGGTDTQYF.

The chain joins TRBV7-9 to TRBJ2-7; tentative D call: TRBD2 (6 bases). The CDR3 loop spans 13 amino acids. The germline gives CDR1 SEHNR, CDR2 FQNEAQ (reference sequence). Trimming stripped 5 bases from V and 4 bases from J, with 12 bases between. In nucleotides, the CDR3 is TGTGCCAGCAGCCAAGACGGGAGATACGAGCAGTACGTC. Its translation is CASSQDGRYEQYV.

This clonotype was recorded a few times. The rearrangement links TRBV7-2 to TRBJ1-4; D might be TRBD1 (6 bases). V lost 1 base and J lost 6, with 12 bases in between. From germline, CDR1 is SGHTA and CDR2 FQGNSA. The CDR3 runs 15 residues. CDR3 nucleotide sequence: TGTGCCAGCAGCTTAGAGCAGGGGAGGGATGAAAAACTGTTTTTT. Amino acids: CASSLEQGRDEKLFF.

This clonotype was found many times. J is TRBJ1-5 and V is TRBV20-1; D possibly corresponds to TRBD1 (6 bases). V lost 3 bases and J 2 bases, leaving 11 bases between the germline ends. The CDR3 is 14 residues long. Germline CDR1 and CDR2: DFQATT and SNEGSKA (reference sequence). The CDR3 nucleotides read TGCAGTGCTAGGGGAAGACAGGGCAATCAGCCCCAGCATTTT. Protein sequence: CSARGRQGNQPQHF.

This clonotype was picked up a small number of times. The chain couples TRBV28 to TRBJ1-5, with a weak D call TRBD1 (6 bases). The V and J ends lost 8 bases and 10 bases respectively, with 18 bases between them. This CDR3 comprises 13 residues. Germline V gene sequence: CDR1 MDHEN, CDR2 SYDVKM. Here the CDR3 DNA reads TGTGCCAGCGTGAGGGGGAGGAATGGCCCCCAGCATTTT. Its translation: CASVRGRNGPQHF.

This clonotype was recorded at least ten times. This rearrangement joins TRBV12-3 or TRBV12-4 to TRBJ2-2, with D perhaps assigned TRBD1 or TRBD2 (6 bases each). V was shortened by 3 bases and J by 6 bases, with 8 bases between the two germline ends. The CDR3 totals 13 residues. The CDR3 loop is CASSFRGPGELFF. The CDR3, as DNA: TGTGCCAGCAGTTTCCGGGGGCCCGGGGAGCTGTTTTTT.

This clonotype has ten or more counts. V is TRBV15 and J is TRBJ2-5; 7 nucleotides match TRBD2. CDR3 length: 16 residues. CDR1 LNHNV and CDR2 YYDKDF come from the germline V gene (reference sequence). The J segment lost 3 bases and the V segment lost 8 bases, leaving 15 bases of the junction unmatched. This CDR3 reads CATAPLGLAAEETQYF. CDR3 DNA sequence: TGTGCCACCGCCCCTCTAGGGCTAGCGGCTGAAGAGACCCAGTACTTC.

With regard to this clonotype: One end of the junction varies from germline; a read error may be responsible. The chain employs TRBV11-2 and TRBJ1-1; the D is unclear. There are 13 residues in the CDR3. The germline CDR1 and CDR2 sequences are SGHAT and FQNNGV. The CDR3 sequence is CATSQMENTEAFF. The CDR3 DNA reads TGTGCCACCAGCCAAATGGAGAACACTGAAGCTTTCTTT.

This clonotype has just a few counts. The rearrangement uses TRBV18 and TRBJ2-1; TRBD1 matches 9 bases. Germline assignment: CDR1 KGHSH and CDR2 LQKENI. The CDR3 spans 15 residues. V gave up 3 bases and J gave up 9 bases; unmatched junction bases: 9. Here the CDR3 DNA reads TGTGCCAGCTCACCGAACAGGGGGCGGATAGGTGAGCAGTTCTTC. This encodes CASSPNRGRIGEQFF.

There are many counts of this clonotype. CDR3 loop: CASSQDARRTRGYGYTF. The CDR3 DNA sequence: TGCGCCAGCAGCCAAGATGCTCGCCGGACTCGAGGCTATGGCTACACCTTC. This chain connects TRBV4-3 to TRBJ1-2; unclear D gene. Trimming cost V 0 bases and J 4 bases, with 18 bases left between them. Looked up from germline, CDR1 is LGHNA and CDR2 is YSLEER. The CDR3 spans 17 residues.

Ten or more counts support this clonotype. The V gene is TRBV6-1, the J gene TRBJ2-7; TRBD2 agrees at 12 bases. The V segment lost 1 base and the J segment 4 bases; nucleotides outside the gene matches: 5. CDR1 is MNHNS, CDR2 SASEGT, per germline. The CDR3 sequence is 16 residues long. Written as DNA, the CDR3 is TGTGCCAGCAGTGAAGAGGCTAGCGGGGGGGCATACGAGCAGTACGTC. As protein: CASSEEASGGAYEQYV.

This clonotype was seen many times. The chain carries TRBV20-1 and TRBJ2-4; D is unresolved. This CDR3 is built from 13 residues. V lost 3 bases to trimming and J lost 7 bases, with 13 bases between them. Germline CDR1 DFQATT, CDR2 SNEGSKA (reference sequence). Here the CDR3 reads CSARGDTRNIQYF. Written as DNA, the CDR3 is TGCAGTGCTAGGGGTGATACGCGGAACATTCAGTACTTC.

This rearrangement joins TRBV6-5 to TRBJ1-1; 7 nucleotides agree with TRBD1. The V gene's germline CDR1 is MNHEY and CDR2 SVGAGI. After removal of 2 bases from V and 8 bases from J, the junction contained 2 bases not matched to a gene. The CDR3 is 12 amino acids. This CDR3 is CASSYRTGEAFF. As DNA, the CDR3 is TGTGCCAGCAGTTACCGGACAGGAGAAGCTTTCTTT.

This clonotype was seen only a few times. The chain combines TRBV7-6 with TRBJ2-3; D call uncertain. Germline lookup yields CDR1 SGHVS and CDR2 FNYEAQ. V lost 1 base, J lost 2 bases, and 10 bases lay in between. The CDR3 totals 15 residues. CDR3 bases: TGTGCCAGCAGCTTAGTAGGCAGCTACACAGATACGCAGTATTTT. It translates to CASSLVGSYTDTQYF.

This clonotype was seen a handful of times. The genes are TRBV5-1 and TRBJ2-2; 7 bases match TRBD1. The CDR3 contains 16 residues. Unmatched junction bases numbered 13, after V lost 7 bases and J lost 4 bases. In germline, CDR1 is SGHRS, CDR2 YFSETQ. The chain's CDR3 is CASVQGTAVGTGELFF. CDR3 nucleotide sequence: TGCGCCAGCGTGCAGGGGACAGCGGTTGGCACCGGGGAGCTGTTTTTT. Supplemented by reference TRBV5-1 and TRBJ2-2, the full variable domain reads KAGVTQTPRYLIKTRGQQVTLSCSPISGHRSVSWYQQTPGQGLQFLFEYFSETQRNKGNFPGRFSGRQFSNSRSEMNVSTLELGDSALYLCASVQGTAVGTGELFFGEGSRLTVL.

This clonotype was found a few times. CDR3 bases: TGTGCCAGCAGCAAAAATCCGGTGGCCCGATCAGAGACCCAGTACTTC. This codes for CASSKNPVARSETQYF. The chain uses TRBV21-1 and TRBJ2-5; the tabulated D call, TRBD2, remains unverified against the DNA. TRBV21-1 is labeled a pseudogene. This CDR3 is 16 amino acids long.

This clonotype was recorded many times. The chain has TRBV10-2 and TRBJ2-7; D is perhaps TRBD1 or TRBD2 (6 bases each). CDR1 and CDR2 from the germline V gene are WSHSY and SAAADI. The CDR3 runs to 15 residues. The V end was cut by 0 bases, the J end by 1 base, with 10 bases between. CDR3 sequence: CASSESGGGSYEQYF. The CDR3 nucleotides are TGCGCCAGCAGTGAGTCGGGGGGCGGTTCCTACGAGCAGTACTTC.

V is TRBV12-3 or TRBV12-4 and J is TRBJ2-7; 10 bases map to TRBD2. The CDR3 has 15 amino acids. J was trimmed by 7 bases and V by 3 bases; bases with no gene match: 9. CDR3 sequence reads: CASSLALAGAGEQYF. In DNA, the CDR3 is TGTGCCAGCAGTTTGGCGCTAGCGGGGGCGGGAGAGCAGTACTTC.

This clonotype showed up many times. This sequence joins TRBV7-2 and TRBJ2-3; D gene ambiguous. The CDR3 extends over 14 amino acids. Trimming pared 0 bases from V and 4 bases from J, leaving 8 bases between. From germline, CDR1 is SGHTA and CDR2 FQGNSA. The CDR3 DNA follows: TGTGCCAGCAGCTTAGCCCCTTACCCAGATACGCAGTATTTT. Protein product: CASSLAPYPDTQYF.